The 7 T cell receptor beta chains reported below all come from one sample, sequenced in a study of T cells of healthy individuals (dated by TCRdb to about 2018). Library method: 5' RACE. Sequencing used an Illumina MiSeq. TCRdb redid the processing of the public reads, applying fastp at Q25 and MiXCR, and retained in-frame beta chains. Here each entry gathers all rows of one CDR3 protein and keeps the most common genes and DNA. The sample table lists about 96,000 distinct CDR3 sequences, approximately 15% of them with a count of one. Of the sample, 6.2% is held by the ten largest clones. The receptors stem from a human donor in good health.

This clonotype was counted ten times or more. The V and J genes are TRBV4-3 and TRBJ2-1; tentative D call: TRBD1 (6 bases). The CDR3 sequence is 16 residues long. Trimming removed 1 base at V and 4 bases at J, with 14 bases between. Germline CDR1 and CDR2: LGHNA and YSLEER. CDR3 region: CASSQGVSGQYNEQFF. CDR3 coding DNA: TGCGCCAGCAGCCAAGGTGTTTCCGGACAGTACAATGAGCAGTTCTTC.

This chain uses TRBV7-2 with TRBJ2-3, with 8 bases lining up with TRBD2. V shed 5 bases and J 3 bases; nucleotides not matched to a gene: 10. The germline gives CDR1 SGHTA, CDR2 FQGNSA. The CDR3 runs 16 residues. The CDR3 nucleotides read TGTGCCAGCAGCCCTTTAGCGGGGTCCACAACAGATACGCAGTATTTT. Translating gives CASSPLAGSTTDTQYF.

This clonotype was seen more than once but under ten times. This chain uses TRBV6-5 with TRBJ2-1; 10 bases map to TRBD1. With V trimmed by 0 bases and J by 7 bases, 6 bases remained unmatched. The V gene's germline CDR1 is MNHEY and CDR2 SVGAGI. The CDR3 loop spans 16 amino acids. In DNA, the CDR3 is TGTGCCAGCAGTTACTCGAGCGGGACAGGGGATAATGAGCAGTTCTTC. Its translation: CASSYSSGTGDNEQFF.

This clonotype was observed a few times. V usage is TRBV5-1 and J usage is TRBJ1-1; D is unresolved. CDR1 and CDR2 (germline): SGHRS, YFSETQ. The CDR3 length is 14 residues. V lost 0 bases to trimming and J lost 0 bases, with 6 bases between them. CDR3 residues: CASSLALVNTEAFF. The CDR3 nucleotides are TGCGCCAGCAGCTTGGCCCTCGTGAACACTGAAGCTTTCTTT.

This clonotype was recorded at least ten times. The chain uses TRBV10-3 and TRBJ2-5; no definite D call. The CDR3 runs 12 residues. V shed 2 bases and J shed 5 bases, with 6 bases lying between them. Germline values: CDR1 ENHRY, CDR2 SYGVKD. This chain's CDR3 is CAISEMGETQYF. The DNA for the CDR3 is TGTGCCATCAGTGAGATGGGGGAGACCCAGTACTTC.

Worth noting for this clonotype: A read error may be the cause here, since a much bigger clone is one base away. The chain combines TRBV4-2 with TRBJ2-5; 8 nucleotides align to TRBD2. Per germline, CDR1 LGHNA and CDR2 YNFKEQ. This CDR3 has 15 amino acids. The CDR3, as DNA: TGTCCCAGCAGCCAAGATCGCGGGGGGCAAGAGACCCAGTACTTC. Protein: CPSSQDRGGQETQYF.

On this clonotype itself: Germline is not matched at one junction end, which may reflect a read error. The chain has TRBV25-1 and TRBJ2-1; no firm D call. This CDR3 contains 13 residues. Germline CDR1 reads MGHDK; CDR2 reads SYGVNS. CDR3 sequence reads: CATSESGYNEQFF. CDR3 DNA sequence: TGTGCCACCAGTGAATCAGGATACAATGAGCAGTTCTTC.